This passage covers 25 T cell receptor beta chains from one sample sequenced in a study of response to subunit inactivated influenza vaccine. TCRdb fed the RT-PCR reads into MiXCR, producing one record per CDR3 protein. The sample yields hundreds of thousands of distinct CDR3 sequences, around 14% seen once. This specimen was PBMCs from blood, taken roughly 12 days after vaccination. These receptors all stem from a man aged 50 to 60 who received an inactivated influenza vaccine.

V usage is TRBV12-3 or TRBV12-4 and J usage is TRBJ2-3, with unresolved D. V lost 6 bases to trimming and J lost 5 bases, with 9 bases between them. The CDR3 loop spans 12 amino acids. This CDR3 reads CASSRLRDTQYF. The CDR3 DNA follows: TGTGCCAGCAGCCGGCTTAGAGATACGCAGTATTTT.

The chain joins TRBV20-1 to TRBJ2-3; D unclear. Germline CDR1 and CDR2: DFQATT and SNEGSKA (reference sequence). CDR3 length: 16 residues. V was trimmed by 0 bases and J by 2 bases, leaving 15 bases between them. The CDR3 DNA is TGCAGTGCTAGAGAGAACATGGGCCCCTTCACAGATACGCAGTATTTT. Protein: CSARENMGPFTDTQYF.

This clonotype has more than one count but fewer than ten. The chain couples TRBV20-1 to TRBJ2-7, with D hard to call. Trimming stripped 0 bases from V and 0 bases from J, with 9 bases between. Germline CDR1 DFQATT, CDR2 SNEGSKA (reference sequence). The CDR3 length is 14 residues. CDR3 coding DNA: TGCAGTGCTAGAGATTTGGAGAGCTCCTACGAGCAGTACTTC. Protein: CSARDLESSYEQYF.

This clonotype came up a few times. CDR3 protein: CASRLGLAGRSEWYF. CDR3 coding DNA: TGTGCCAGTAGACTGGGACTAGCGGGGAGAAGTGAATGGTATTTT. V and J are TRBV19 and TRBJ2-3, with 13 bases lining up with TRBD2. The V and J ends lost 6 bases and 14 bases, in that order; junction bases with no gene match: 14. CDR1 is LNHDA and CDR2 is SQIVND in the germline V gene (reference sequence). CDR3 size: 15 residues.

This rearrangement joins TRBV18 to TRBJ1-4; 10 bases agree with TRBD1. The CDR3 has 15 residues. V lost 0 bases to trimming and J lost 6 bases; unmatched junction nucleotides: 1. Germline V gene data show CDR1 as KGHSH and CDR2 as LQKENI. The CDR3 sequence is CASSPPGQGDEKLFF. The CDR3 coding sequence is TGTGCCAGCTCACCACCCGGACAGGGGGATGAAAAACTGTTTTTT.

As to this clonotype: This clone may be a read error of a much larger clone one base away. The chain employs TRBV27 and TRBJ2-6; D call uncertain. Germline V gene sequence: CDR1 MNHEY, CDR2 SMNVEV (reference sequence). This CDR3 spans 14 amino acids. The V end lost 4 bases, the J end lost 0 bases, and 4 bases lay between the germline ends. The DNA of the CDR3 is TGTGCCAGCAGTTCCGACTCTGGGGCCAACGTCCTGACTTTC. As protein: CASSSDSGANVLTF.

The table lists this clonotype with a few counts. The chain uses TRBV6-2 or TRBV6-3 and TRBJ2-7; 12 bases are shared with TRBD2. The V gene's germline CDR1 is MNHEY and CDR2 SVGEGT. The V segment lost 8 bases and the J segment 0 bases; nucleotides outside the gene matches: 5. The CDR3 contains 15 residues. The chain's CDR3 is CASGSSGGASYEQYF. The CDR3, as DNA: TGTGCCAGCGGGTCTAGCGGGGGGGCCTCCTACGAGCAGTACTTC.

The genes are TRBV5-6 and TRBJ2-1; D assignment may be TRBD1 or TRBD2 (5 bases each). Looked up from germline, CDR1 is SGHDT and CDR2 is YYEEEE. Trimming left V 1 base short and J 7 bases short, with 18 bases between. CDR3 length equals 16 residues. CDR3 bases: TGTGCCAGCAGCTTGTCCGGGACGCCCCCTCGGAATGAGCAGTTCTTC. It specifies CASSLSGTPPRNEQFF.

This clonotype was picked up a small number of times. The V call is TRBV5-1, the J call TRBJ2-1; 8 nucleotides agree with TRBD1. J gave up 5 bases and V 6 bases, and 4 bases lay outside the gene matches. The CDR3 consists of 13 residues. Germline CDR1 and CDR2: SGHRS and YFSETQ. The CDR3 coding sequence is TGCGCCAGCAAGCAGGGGGCCAACAATGAGCAGTTCTTC. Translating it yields CASKQGANNEQFF.

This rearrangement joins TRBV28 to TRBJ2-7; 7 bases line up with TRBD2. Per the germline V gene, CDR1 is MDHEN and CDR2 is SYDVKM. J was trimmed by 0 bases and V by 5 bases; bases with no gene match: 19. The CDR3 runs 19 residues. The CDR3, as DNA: TGTGCCAGCAGTGCGCTTCGGGACTACATGACTCGAGGCTCCTACGAGCAGTACTTC. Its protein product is CASSALRDYMTRGSYEQYF.

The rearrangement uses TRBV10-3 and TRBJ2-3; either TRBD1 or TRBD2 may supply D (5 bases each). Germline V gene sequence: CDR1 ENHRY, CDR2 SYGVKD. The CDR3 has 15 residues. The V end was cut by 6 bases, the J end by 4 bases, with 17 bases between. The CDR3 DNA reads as TGTGCCATCAGGGGGGACCACTCCCGAGCAGATACGCAGTATTTT. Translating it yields CAIRGDHSRADTQYF.

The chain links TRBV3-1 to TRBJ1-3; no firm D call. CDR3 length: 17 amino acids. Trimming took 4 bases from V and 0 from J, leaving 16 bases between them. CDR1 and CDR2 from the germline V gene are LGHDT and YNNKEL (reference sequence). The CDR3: CASSPYGFDASGNTIYF. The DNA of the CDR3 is TGTGCCAGCAGCCCCTACGGATTCGACGCCTCTGGAAACACCATATATTTT.

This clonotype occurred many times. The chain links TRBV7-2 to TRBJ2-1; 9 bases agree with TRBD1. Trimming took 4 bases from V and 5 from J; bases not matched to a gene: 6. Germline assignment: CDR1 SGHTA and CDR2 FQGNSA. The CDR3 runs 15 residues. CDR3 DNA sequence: TGTGCCAGCAGCTCGGACAGGGGTATACACAATGAGCAGTTCTTC. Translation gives CASSSDRGIHNEQFF.

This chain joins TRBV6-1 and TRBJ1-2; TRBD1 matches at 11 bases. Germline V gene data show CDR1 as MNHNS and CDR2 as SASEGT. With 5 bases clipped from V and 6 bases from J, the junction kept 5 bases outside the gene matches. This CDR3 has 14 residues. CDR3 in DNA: TGTGCCAGCAGTACCGGGACAGGGGGACATGGCTACACCTTC. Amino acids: CASSTGTGGHGYTF.

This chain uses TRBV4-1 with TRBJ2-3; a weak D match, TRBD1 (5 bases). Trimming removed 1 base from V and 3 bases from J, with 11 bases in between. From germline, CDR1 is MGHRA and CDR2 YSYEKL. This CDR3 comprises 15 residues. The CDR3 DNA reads TGCGCCAGCAGCCAAGGTTACAGGAGAACAGATACGCAGTATTTT. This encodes CASSQGYRRTDTQYF.

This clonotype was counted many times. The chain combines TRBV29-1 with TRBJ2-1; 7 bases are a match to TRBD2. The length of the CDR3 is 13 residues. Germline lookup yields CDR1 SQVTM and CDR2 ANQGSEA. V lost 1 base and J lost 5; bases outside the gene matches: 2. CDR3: CSVEASGNNEQFF. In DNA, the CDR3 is TGCAGCGTTGAAGCTAGCGGTAACAATGAGCAGTTCTTC.

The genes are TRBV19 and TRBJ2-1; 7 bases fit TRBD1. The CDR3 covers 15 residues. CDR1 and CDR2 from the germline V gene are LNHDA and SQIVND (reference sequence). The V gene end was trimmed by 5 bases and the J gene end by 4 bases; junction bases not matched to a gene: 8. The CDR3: CASSESGGRYNEQFF. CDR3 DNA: TGTGCCAGTAGTGAGTCAGGGGGTCGTTACAATGAGCAGTTCTTC.

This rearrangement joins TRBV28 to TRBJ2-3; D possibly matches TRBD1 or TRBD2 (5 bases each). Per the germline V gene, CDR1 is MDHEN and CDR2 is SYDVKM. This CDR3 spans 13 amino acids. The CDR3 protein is CGTRDESTDTQYF. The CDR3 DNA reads TGTGGAACCCGGGACGAAAGCACAGATACGCAGTATTTT.

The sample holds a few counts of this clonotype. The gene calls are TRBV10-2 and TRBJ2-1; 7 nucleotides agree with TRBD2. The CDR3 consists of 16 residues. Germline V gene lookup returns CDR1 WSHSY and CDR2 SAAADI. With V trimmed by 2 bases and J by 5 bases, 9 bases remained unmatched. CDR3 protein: CASSENRLARDNEQFF. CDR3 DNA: TGCGCCAGCAGTGAGAATCGACTAGCTAGAGACAATGAGCAGTTCTTC.

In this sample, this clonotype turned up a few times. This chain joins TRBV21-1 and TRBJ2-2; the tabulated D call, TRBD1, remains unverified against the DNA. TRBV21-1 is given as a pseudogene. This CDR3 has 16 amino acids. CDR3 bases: TGTGCCAGCAGCCCTCGGGGACAGGGGGCCACCGGGGAGCTGTTTTTT. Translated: CASSPRGQGATGELFF.

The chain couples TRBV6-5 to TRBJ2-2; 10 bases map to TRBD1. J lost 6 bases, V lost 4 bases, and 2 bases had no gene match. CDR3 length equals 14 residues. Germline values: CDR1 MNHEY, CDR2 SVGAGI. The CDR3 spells CASSSGTGAGELFF. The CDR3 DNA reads TGTGCCAGCAGTTCCGGGACAGGGGCCGGGGAGCTGTTTTTT.

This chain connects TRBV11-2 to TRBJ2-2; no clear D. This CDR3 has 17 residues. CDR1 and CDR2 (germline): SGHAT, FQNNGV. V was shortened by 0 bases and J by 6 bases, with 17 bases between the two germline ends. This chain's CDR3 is CASSLELGPSAAGELFF. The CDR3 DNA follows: TGTGCCAGCAGCTTAGAGTTAGGACCATCGGCGGCCGGGGAGCTGTTTTTT.

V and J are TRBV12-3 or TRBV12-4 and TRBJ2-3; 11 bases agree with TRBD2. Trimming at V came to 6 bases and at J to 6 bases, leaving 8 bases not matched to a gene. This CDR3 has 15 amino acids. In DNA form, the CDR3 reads TGTGCCAGCAGGGAACTAGCGGGGGCGGTGGATACGCAGTATTTT. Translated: CASRELAGAVDTQYF.

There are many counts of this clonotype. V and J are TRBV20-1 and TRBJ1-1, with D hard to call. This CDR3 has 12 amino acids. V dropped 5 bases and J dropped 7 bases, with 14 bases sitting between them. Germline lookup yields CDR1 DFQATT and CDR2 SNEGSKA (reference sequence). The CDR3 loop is CSAPNTYREAFF. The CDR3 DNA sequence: TGCAGTGCTCCTAACACGTACCGTGAAGCTTTCTTT.

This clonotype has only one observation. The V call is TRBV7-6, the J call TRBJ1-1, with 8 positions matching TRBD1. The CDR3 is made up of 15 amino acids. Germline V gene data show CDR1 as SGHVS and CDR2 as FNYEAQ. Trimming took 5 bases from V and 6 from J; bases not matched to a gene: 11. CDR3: CASSPTPDRAAEAFF. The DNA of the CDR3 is TGTGCCAGCAGCCCCACCCCGGACAGGGCTGCTGAAGCTTTCTTT.